The present entry profiles one T cell receptor beta chain with its context. This clone's antigen is unknown. No base quality information exists; no much larger clone differs at one position. The library came from the immunoSEQ multiplex PCR assay. Rearranged TCR beta chain sequences were amplified with the hsTCRB Kit following the manufacturer's protocol. Sequencing of TCRB libraries was carried out on an Illumina MiSeq. Per the authors' processing: The proprietary platform of the kit vendor was used for demultiplexing, trimming and gene mapping. TCRdb retrieved this table from immuneACCESS and kept in-frame rearrangements only. Not all clones are present; in checked studies, unresolved V genes account for under half, and no reason is known for the remainder. The V and J calls and clone size were taken over from that table, and D and trimming were inferred from the DNA. The sample records fewer than 70,000 clones, less than 85% of which are singletons. The top ten constitute about 3.8% of the sample.

This sample was taken from a study of a mutant IDH1 vaccine in newly diagnosed glioma (dated by TCRdb to the early 2020s). For the study in its entirety: Eight vaccinations were administered to patients in weeks 1, 3, 5, 7, 11, 15, 19 and 23, corresponding to visits V03 through V10. Vaccination began 4-6 weeks after radiotherapy alone, or alongside temozolomide cycles in the chemotherapy-containing groups. Of the 32 patients who were treated, around 62% were male and 37.5% were female, and the mean age was around 40 years. Prior to enrollment, patients had been given standard therapy consisting of radiotherapy alone, temozolomide alone, or radiochemotherapy with temozolomide, with the combination given to most patients. Peripheral blood samples were drawn at six visits, namely V03 (baseline), V05, V07, V10, V12 and V13. Longitudinal TCRB deep sequencing was done for some 26 treated patients, wherever samples were available for exploratory analyses.

Explained via the paper, the time point label denotes: week 11, during vaccination. Each vaccine dose, consisting of 300 ug of a 20-mer mutant IDH1 peptide in Montanide, was administered subcutaneously with topical imiquimod. Newly diagnosed WHO grade 3 or 4 IDH1-mutant astrocytomas showing loss of nuclear ATRX were present in the donors. The samples were drawn from NOA16, a multicentre, single-arm, open-label phase I trial in Germany that tested a mutant IDH1 peptide vaccine in humans for the first time. The DNeasy Blood and Tissue Kit was used to extract genomic DNA from EDTA blood for TCRB sequencing. Looking up the germline V gene (reference sequence) yields CDR1 GTSNPN and CDR2 SVGIG. Compared with germline, V lacks 6 bases and J lacks 4 bases; bases without a gene match: 7. The CDR3 spans 15 residues, from the cysteine through the phenylalanine. The sequence is cut down to CDR3 DNA, 45 bases in frame from base 1.

Paper-wide results and their limitations: Across multiple MHC alleles, vaccine-induced immune responses were seen in roughly 93% of patients. The authors stated that sample limitations prevented analyses of patient blood samples from being reproduced. Pseudoprogression appeared unrelated to alterations in the top peripheral T cell clonotypes detected by TCRB sequencing. Selection of PBMC samples for TCRB deep sequencing was based on availability.

The sample consisted of PBMCs, taken from a glioma patient whose treatment included an IDH1 peptide vaccine. This receptor was obtained from a man between 25 and 39 years old with glioma. This chain joins TRBV30 to TRBJ2-3, with 13 middle bases fitting TRBD2. The CDR3 amino acid sequence is: CACTTSGGFADTQYF. The DNA sequence is as follows: TGTGCCTGCACGACTAGCGGGGGGTTTGCAGATACGCAGTATTTT.